This T cell receptor (beta chain) was sequenced in a study of tumor-infiltrating lymphocytes in localized non-small cell lung cancer. Across the whole study: The cohort mixed smokers and never-smokers, several histologies, and some post-neoadjuvant-chemotherapy samples. Resected tumor was paired with non-adjacent uninvolved lung from the same patient. General study points: Compared with uninvolved lung, tumors showed higher T cell infiltration by TCRbeta sequencing. No T-cell fraction difference was seen between IM1 and IM2 tumors.

The CDR3 loop spans 13 amino acids. The V gene's germline CDR1 is MDHEN and CDR2 SYDVKM. The V end lost 3 bases, the J end lost 7 bases, and 12 bases lay between the germline ends. As regards this clone: Its target is not known.

Profiled with immunoSEQ multiplex PCR; TCRdb holds only in-frame clones, not every one. The data show approximately 3,200 clones, 58% seen once. The chain recombines TRBV28 with TRBJ2-5, with a weak D call TRBD2 (5 bases). Sequenced sample: uninvolved lung tissue not adjacent to the tumor. The sequence came from a human donor with non-small cell lung cancer. Written as DNA, the CDR3 is TGTGCCAGCAGTTTTCGCGGAGGAGGGACCCAGTACTTC. It encodes CASSFRGGGTQYF. Full variable domain (rest looked up from reference TRBV28 and TRBJ2-5): DVKVTQSSRYLVKRTGEKVFLECVQDMDHENMFWYRQDPGLGLRLIYFSYDVKMKEKGDIPEGYSVSREKKERFSLILESASTNQTSMYLCASSFRGGGTQYFGPGTRLLVL.